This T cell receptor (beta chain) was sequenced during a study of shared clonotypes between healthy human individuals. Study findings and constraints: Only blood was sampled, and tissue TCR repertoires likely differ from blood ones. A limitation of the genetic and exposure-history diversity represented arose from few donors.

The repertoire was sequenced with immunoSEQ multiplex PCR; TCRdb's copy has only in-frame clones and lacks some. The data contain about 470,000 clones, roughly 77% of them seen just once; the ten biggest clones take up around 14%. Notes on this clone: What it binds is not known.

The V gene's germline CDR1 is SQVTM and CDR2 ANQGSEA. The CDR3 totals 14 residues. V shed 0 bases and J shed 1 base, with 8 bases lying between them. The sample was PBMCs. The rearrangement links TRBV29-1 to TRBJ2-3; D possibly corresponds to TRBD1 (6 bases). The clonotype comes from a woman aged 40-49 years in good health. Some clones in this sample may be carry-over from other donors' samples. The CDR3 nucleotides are TGCAGCGTTGAAGAAGGGGGTCGCACAGATACGCAGTATTTT. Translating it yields CSVEEGGRTDTQYF.